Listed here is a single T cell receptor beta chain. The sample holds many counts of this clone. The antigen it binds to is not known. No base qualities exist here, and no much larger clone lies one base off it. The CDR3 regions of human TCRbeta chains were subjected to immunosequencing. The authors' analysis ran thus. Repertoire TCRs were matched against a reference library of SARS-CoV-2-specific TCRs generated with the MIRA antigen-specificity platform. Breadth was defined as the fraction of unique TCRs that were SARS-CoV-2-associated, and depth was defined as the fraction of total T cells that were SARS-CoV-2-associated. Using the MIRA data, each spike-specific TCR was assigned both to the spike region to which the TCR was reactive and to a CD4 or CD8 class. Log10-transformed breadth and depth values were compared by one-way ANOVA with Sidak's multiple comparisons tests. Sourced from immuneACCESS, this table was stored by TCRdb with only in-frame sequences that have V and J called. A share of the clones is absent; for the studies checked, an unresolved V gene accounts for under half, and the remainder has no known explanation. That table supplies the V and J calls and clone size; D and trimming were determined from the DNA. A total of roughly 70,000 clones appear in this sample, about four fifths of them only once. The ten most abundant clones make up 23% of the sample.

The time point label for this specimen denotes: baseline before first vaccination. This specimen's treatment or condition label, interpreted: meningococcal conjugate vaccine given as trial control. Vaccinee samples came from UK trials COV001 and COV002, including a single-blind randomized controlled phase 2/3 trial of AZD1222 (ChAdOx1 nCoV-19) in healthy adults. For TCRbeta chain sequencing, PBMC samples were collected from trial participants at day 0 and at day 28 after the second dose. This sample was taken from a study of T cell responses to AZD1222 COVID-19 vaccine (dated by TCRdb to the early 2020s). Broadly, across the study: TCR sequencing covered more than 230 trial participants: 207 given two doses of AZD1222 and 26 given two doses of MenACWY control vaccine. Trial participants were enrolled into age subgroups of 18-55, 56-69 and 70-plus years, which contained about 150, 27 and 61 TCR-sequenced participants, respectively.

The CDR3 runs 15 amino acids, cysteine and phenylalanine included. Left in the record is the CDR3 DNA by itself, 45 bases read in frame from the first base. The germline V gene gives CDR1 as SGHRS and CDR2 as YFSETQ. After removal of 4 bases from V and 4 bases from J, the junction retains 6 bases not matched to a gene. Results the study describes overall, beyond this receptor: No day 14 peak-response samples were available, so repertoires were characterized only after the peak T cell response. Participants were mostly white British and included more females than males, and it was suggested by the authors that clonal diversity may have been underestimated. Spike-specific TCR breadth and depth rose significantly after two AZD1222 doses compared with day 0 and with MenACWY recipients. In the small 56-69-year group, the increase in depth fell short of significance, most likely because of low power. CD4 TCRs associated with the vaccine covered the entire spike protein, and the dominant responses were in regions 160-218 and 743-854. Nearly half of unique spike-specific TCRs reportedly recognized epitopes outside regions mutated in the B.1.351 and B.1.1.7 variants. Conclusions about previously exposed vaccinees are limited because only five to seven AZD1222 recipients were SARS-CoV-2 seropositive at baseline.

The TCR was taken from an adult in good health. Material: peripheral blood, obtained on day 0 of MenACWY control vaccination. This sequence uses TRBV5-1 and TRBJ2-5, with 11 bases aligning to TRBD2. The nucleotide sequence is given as TGCGCCAGCAGCCGACTGGGACTAGCGGTAGAGACCCAGTACTTC. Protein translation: CASSRLGLAVETQYF.